These 16 T cell receptor beta chains were sequenced from one sample in a study of beta chain features in type 1 diabetes. The investigators reverse transcribed all of the isolated RNA, so they sequenced expressed TCRB transcripts. Clones were read by immunoSEQ multiplex PCR, and TCRdb kept only the in-frame ones, dropping some. Among over 150,000 clones listed, 10% to 15% were seen once. Sample: central memory CD4+ T cells from blood. Receptors originate from a woman aged 18-30 years in good health.

This clone was observed a few times. This rearrangement joins TRBV7-9 to TRBJ2-3; weak D call: TRBD2 (6 bases). V was clipped by 1 base and J by 2 bases, with 13 bases between them. CDR3 length: 16 residues. Germline CDR1 SEHNR, CDR2 FQNEAQ (reference sequence). CDR3 bases: TGTGCCAGCAGCTTAGAGGAGCGGAGGGTCACAGATACGCAGTATTTT. It encodes CASSLEERRVTDTQYF.

V gene TRBV9 combines with J gene TRBJ2-5; tentative D call: TRBD1 (5 bases). This CDR3 has 14 residues. Germline V CDR1 and CDR2: SGDLS, YYNGEE. Trimming stripped 4 bases from V and 4 bases from J, with 14 bases between. CDR3 region: CASSPRTIGETQYF. CDR3 coding DNA: TGTGCCAGCAGCCCCCGGACAATAGGAGAGACCCAGTACTTC.

The table lists this clone with a few counts. This chain joins TRBV6-6 and TRBJ2-2; possibly TRBD2 for D (5 bases). Germline V gene sequence: CDR1 MNHNY, CDR2 SVGAGI (reference sequence). CDR3 length: 15 amino acids. The V end was cut by 10 bases, the J end by 2 bases, with 17 bases between. The CDR3 loop is CATKTMAANTGELFF. CDR3 DNA: TGTGCCACGAAGACTATGGCGGCCAACACCGGGGAGCTGTTTTTT.

This clone was seen more than once but under ten times. The rearrangement uses TRBV9 and TRBJ2-2; D is uncertain. The CDR3 covers 15 residues. V lost 0 bases, J lost 2 bases, and 8 bases lay in between. Germline V gene sequence: CDR1 SGDLS, CDR2 YYNGEE. CDR3 region: CASSVGTENTGELFF. The CDR3 DNA reads as TGTGCCAGCAGCGTAGGCACTGAAAACACCGGGGAGCTGTTTTTT. Full variable domain (outside the CDR3, taken from reference TRBV9 and TRBJ2-2): DSGVTQTPKHLITATGQRVTLRCSPRSGDLSVYWYQQSLDQGLQFLIQYYNGEERAKGNILERFSAQQFPDLHSELNLSSLELGDSALYFCASSVGTENTGELFFGEGSRLTVL.

V and J are TRBV27 and TRBJ2-7; D is unclear. This CDR3 is built from 14 residues. V was shortened by 1 base and J by 2 bases, with 9 bases between the two germline ends. CDR1 MNHEY and CDR2 SMNVEV come from the germline V gene (reference sequence). The CDR3 DNA follows: TGTGCCAGCAGTTTATGGTACGAGCCCTACGAGCAGTACTTC. This encodes CASSLWYEPYEQYF.

This clone has a handful of counts. This sequence joins TRBV7-3 and TRBJ2-1; no reliable D call. The CDR3 is 15 amino acids. Looked up from germline, CDR1 is SGHTA and CDR2 is FQGTGA. Trimming stripped 4 bases from V and 3 bases from J, with 13 bases between. The CDR3 region has the DNA TGTGCCAGCAGCTCTCGAACCCCCGGCTACAATGAGCAGTTCTTC. This codes for CASSSRTPGYNEQFF.

This rearrangement joins TRBV7-2 to TRBJ1-1, with 9 nucleotides matching TRBD1. Germline V gene sequence: CDR1 SGHTA, CDR2 FQGNSA. This CDR3 has 13 residues. J lost 10 bases, V lost 9 bases, and 12 bases had no gene match. DNA for the CDR3: TGTGCCAGTGTCCCGGGACAGGGCGTGGGAGCTTTCTTT. This encodes CASVPGQGVGAFF.

The CDR3 nucleotides read TGTGCCAGTAGTCTCAGACCCTCGAGGGCCTACAATGAGCAGTTCTTC. This sequence encodes CASSLRPSRAYNEQFF. This sequence joins TRBV19 and TRBJ2-1; maybe TRBD2 (5 bases). The germline CDR1 and CDR2 sequences are LNHDA and SQIVND (reference sequence). CDR3 length equals 16 residues. V lost 5 bases and J lost 2, with 16 bases in between.

The chain is built from TRBV30 and TRBJ2-1; TRBD2 matches at 9 bases. The germline V gene encodes CDR1 GTSNPN and CDR2 SVGIG (reference sequence). The CDR3 is 17 amino acids. J gave up 7 bases and V 4 bases, and 17 bases lay outside the gene matches. The CDR3 DNA is TGTGCCTGGATACCCGGCGCTAGCGGGATCTCCCAGAATGAGCAGTTCTTC. This codes for CAWIPGASGISQNEQFF.

The chain couples TRBV4-2 to TRBJ2-7, with TRBD1 matching 8 bases. Germline CDR1 is LGHNA and CDR2 is YNFKEQ. Trimming removed 0 bases from V and 2 bases from J; junction bases left unmatched: 15. This CDR3 contains 19 residues. The CDR3 is CASSQEGGKGQEITYEQYF. The CDR3 DNA sequence: TGTGCCAGCAGCCAAGAAGGTGGGAAGGGACAGGAAATTACCTACGAGCAGTACTTC.

This clone has just a few counts. The rearrangement joins TRBV7-9 to TRBJ2-5; 11 nucleotides align to TRBD2. Looked up from germline, CDR1 is SEHNR and CDR2 is FQNEAQ (reference sequence). The CDR3 spans 18 residues. V shed 2 bases and J 5 bases; nucleotides not matched to a gene: 13. CDR3 residues: CASSLTRALAGGPETQYF. The CDR3 region has the DNA TGTGCCAGCAGCTTAACAAGGGCGTTAGCGGGAGGGCCGGAGACCCAGTACTTC.

V gene TRBV7-9 combines with J gene TRBJ2-2; D might be TRBD1 (6 bases). The CDR3 is 16 residues long. CDR1 and CDR2 from the germline V gene are SEHNR and FQNEAQ (reference sequence). Deletions cut 4 bases from V and 8 bases from J, with 20 bases between. The CDR3 reads CASSSQPTGPAGELFF. The CDR3, as DNA: TGTGCCAGCAGCTCTCAACCGACAGGACCTGCGGGGGAGCTGTTTTTT.

This clone came up a few times. One end of the junction fails to match germline, which may point to a read error. This sequence joins TRBV28 and TRBJ1-2, with 9 bases that match TRBD1. Germline V gene lookup returns CDR1 MDHEN and CDR2 SYDVKM. This CDR3 is built from 15 residues. CDR3 DNA: TGTGCCAGCAGTATATGGGACAGGGCTAGCTATGGCTACACCTTC. This translates into CASSIWDRASYGYTF.

This clone has more than one count but fewer than ten. In DNA form, the CDR3 reads TGTGCCAGCCAATATACTAGCGGGAGCTCCTACAATGAGCAGTTCTTC. Its protein product is CASQYTSGSSYNEQFF. The chain couples TRBV19 to TRBJ2-1, with TRBD2 matching 11 bases. V lost 9 bases and J lost 0; bases outside the gene matches: 7. Germline V gives CDR1 LNHDA, CDR2 SQIVND (reference sequence). This CDR3 comprises 16 residues.

This clone has just a few counts. The genes are TRBV7-7 and TRBJ2-3, with TRBD2 identical over 11 bases. This CDR3 has 15 residues. J lost 0 bases, V lost 6 bases, and 2 bases had no gene match. CDR1 is SSHAT, CDR2 FNYEAQ, per germline (reference sequence). The CDR3: CASRRLAGSTDTQYF. Here the CDR3 DNA reads TGTGCCAGCAGGCGACTAGCGGGGAGCACAGATACGCAGTATTTT.

The V gene is TRBV30, the J gene TRBJ1-1, with 7 bases that match TRBD1. Germline V gene lookup returns CDR1 GTSNPN and CDR2 SVGIG (reference sequence). CDR3 length: 10 residues. Unmatched junction bases numbered 2, after V lost 8 bases and J lost 5 bases. DNA of the CDR3: TGTGCCCAGGGACAGACTGAAGCTTTCTTT. Its translation: CAQGQTEAFF.